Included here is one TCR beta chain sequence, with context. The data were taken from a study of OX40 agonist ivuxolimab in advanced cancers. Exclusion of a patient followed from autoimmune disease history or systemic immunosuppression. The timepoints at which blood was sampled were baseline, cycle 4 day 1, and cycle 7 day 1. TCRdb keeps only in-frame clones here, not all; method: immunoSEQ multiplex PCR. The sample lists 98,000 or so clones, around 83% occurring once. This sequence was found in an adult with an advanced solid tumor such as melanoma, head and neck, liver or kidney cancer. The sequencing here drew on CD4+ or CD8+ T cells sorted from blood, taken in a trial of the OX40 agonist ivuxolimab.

CDR3 bases: TGTGCCAGCAGCGCGGGACTAGCGGGCCCTGGGGCCAAAAACATTCAGTACTTC. Translated: CASSAGLAGPGAKNIQYF. The chain couples TRBV5-8 to TRBJ2-4, with 12 bases that match TRBD2. The CDR3 runs 18 residues. The germline gives CDR1 SGHTS, CDR2 YDEGEE. With V trimmed by 4 bases and J by 1 base, 9 bases remained unmatched.